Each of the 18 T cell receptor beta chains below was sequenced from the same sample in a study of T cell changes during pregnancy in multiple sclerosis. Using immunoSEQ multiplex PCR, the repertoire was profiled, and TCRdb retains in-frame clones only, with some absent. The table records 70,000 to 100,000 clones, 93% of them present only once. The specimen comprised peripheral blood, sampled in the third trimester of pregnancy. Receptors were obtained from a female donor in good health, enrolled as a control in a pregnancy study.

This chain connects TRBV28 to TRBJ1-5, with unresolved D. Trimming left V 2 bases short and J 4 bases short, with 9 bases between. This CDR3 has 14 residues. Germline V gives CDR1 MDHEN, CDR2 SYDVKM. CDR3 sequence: CASSLDPGNQPQHF. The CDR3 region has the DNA TGTGCCAGCAGTTTAGATCCGGGGAATCAGCCCCAGCATTTT.

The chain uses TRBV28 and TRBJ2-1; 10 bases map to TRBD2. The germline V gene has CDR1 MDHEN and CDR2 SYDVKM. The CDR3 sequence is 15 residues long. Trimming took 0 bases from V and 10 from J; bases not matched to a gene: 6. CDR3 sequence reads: CASSLWSGRAREQFF. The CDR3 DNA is TGTGCCAGCAGTTTATGGAGCGGGAGGGCACGGGAGCAGTTCTTC.

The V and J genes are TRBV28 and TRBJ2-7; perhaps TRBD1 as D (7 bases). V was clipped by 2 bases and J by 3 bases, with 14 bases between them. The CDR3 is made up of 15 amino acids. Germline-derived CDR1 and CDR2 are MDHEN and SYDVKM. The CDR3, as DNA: TGTGCCAGCAGTTTAGGAGGGACAGCCTTCTACGAGCAGTACTTC. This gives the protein CASSLGGTAFYEQYF.

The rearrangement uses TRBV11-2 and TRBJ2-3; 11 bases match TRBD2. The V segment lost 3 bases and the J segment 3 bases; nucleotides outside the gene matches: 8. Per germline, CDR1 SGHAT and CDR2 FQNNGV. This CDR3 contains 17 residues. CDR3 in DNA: TGTGCCAGCAGCTTGGAAACCCGACTAGCGGGGACAGATACGCAGTATTTT. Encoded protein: CASSLETRLAGTDTQYF. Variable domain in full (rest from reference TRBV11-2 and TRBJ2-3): EAGVAQSPRYKIIEKRQSVAFWCNPISGHATLYWYQQILGQGPKLLIQFQNNGVVDDSQLPKDRFSAERLKGVDSTLKIQPAKLEDSAVYLCASSLETRLAGTDTQYFGPGTRLTVL.

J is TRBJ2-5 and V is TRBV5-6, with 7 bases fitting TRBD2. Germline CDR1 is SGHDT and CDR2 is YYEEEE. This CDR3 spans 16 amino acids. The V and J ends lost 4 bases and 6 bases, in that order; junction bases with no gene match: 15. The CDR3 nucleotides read TGTGCCAGCAGCCCCCTAGCGGAATTGGTCGGACAGACCCAGTACTTC. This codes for CASSPLAELVGQTQYF.

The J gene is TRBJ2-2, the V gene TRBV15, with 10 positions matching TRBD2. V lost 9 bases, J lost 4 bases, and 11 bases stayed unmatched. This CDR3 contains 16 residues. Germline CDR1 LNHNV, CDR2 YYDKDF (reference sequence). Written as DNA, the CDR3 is TGTGCCACGGCGGGGGAAGGGACTAGCGTCACCGGGGAGCTGTTTTTT. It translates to CATAGEGTSVTGELFF.

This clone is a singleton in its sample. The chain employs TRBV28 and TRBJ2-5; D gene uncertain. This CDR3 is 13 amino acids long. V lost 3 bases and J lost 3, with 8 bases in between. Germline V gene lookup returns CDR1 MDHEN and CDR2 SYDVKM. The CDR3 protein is CASSFGAKETQYF. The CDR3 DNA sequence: TGTGCCAGCAGTTTCGGTGCCAAAGAGACCCAGTACTTC.

CDR3 region: CASSFGARVEPYEQYF. The CDR3 bases are TGTGCCAGCAGCTTTGGAGCCAGGGTCGAACCTTACGAGCAGTACTTC. This rearrangement joins TRBV5-5 to TRBJ2-7, with D perhaps matching TRBD1 (5 bases). Trimming took off 2 bases at V and 4 bases at J, with 19 bases between the two ends. The CDR3 totals 16 residues. Germline-derived CDR1 and CDR2 are SGHKS and YYEKEE (reference sequence).

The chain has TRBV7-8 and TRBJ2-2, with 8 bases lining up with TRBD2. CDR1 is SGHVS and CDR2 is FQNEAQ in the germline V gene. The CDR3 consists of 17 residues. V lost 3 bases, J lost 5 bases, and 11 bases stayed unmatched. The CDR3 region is CASSFGTGGPRTGELFF. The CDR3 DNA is TGTGCCAGCAGCTTTGGTACGGGAGGGCCACGGACCGGGGAGCTGTTTTTT.

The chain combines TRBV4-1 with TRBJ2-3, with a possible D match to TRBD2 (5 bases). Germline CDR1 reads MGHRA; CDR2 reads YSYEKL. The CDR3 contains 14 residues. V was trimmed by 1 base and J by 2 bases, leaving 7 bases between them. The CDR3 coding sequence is TGCGCCAGCAGCCAAGCAGCGGACACAGATACGCAGTATTTT. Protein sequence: CASSQAADTDTQYF.

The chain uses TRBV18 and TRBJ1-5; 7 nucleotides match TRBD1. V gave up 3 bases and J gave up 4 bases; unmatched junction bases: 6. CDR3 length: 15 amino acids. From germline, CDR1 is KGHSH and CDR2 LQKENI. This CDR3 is CASSPSQGGNQPQHF. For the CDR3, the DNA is TGTGCCAGCTCACCGTCCCAGGGGGGAAATCAGCCCCAGCATTTT.

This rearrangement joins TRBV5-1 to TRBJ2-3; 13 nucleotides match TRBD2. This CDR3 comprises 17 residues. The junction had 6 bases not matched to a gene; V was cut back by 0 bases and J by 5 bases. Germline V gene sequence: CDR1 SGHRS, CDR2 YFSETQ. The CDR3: CASSLGLTSGGGDTQYF. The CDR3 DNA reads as TGCGCCAGCAGCTTGGGCCTTACTAGCGGGGGGGGAGATACGCAGTATTTT.

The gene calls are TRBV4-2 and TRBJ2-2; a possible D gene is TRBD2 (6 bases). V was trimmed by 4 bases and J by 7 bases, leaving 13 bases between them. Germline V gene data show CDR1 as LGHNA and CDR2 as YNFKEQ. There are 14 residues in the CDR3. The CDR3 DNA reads TGTGCCAGCAGCCTCATGGGGGGTAGCGGGGAGCTGTTTTTT. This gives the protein CASSLMGGSGELFF.

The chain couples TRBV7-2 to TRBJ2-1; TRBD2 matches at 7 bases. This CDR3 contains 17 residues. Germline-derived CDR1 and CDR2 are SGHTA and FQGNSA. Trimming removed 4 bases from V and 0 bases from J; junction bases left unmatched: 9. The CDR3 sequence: CASSSFPSGSSYNEQFF. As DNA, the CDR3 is TGTGCCAGCAGCTCCTTTCCTAGCGGTAGCTCCTACAATGAGCAGTTCTTC.

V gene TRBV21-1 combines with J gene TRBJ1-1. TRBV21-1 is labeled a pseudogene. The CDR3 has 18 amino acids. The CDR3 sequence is CASSKGSFGGRTPTEAFF. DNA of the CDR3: TGTGCCAGCAGCAAGGGGTCGTTTGGAGGGCGAACCCCAACTGAAGCTTTCTTT.

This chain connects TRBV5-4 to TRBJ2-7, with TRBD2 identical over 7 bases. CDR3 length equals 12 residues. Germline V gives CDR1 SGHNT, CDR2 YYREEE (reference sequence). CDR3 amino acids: CATAGKENEQYF. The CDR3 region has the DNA TGTGCTACAGCGGGAAAGGAGAACGAGCAGTACTTC.

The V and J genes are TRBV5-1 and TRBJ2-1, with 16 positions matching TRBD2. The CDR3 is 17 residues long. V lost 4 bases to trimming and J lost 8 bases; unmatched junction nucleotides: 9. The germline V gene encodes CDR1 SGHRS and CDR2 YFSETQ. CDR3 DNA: TGCGCCAGCAGCACGGGGACTAGCGGGAGGGCCTTCGATGAGCAGTTCTTC. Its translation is CASSTGTSGRAFDEQFF.

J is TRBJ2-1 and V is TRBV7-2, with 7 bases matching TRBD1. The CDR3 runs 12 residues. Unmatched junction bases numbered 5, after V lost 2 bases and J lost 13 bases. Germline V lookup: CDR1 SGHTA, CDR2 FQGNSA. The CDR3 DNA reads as TGTGCCAGCAGCTTAAACAGGGGTGGCCAGTTCTTC. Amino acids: CASSLNRGGQFF.